This TCR beta chain originates from a study of CD8+ T cells in alopecia areata. Study results and limitations: Many of the expanded lesional clones endured in scalp and blood while on tofacitinib.

Extraction and reverse transcription of RNA yielded cDNA as the sequencing template. Measured with immunoSEQ multiplex PCR; TCRdb has only the in-frame clones, and not every one. In the table there are about 64,000 clones, about 45% of which are singletons. Regarding treatment: oral pan-JAK inhibitor, 5-10 mg twice daily. There are a few counts of this clone. The antigen is unknown. Germline CDR1 and CDR2: LGHNA and YSLEER. V lost 0 bases and J lost 2, with 13 bases in between. The length of the CDR3 is 17 residues. This sample comprised CD8+ T cells sorted from blood, obtained at approximately week 36, from a patient treated with tofacitinib. The gene calls are TRBV4-3 and TRBJ2-2; weak D call: TRBD2 (6 bases). The sequence derives from a human donor with alopecia areata. CDR3 sequence reads: CASSQDAGPRNTGELFF. The CDR3 region has the DNA TGCGCCAGCAGCCAAGATGCGGGGCCCAGAAACACCGGGGAGCTGTTTTTT.